This T cell receptor (beta chain) stems from a study of high-grade serous ovarian cancer treatment subgroups. Study-wide context: On average, approximately 14,000 reads and 6,000 to 7,500 unique TCR beta rearrangements were obtained per sample.

Note on this clone: Its matching antigen is unknown.

The germline gives CDR1 MNHNS, CDR2 SASEGT. Trimming cost V 4 bases and J 4 bases, with 13 bases left between them. CDR3 length: 14 amino acids. Study results and limitations: Higher neoantigen levels went with greater TCR clonal relatedness. The analyses considered CDR3 and ignored CDR1 and CDR2. Tumors within one patient showed repertoire similarity of about 0.11 to 0.79.

Tumor tissue was taken before any definitive surgery or chemotherapy was given. The data were produced by immunoSEQ multiplex PCR, yet TCRdb's version contains in-frame clones alone and is incomplete. This sample has 1,500 to 2,000 clones, with around three quarters found just once. Material for sequencing was tumor tissue. The TCR originated in a human donor with high-grade serous ovarian cancer. The chain links TRBV6-1 to TRBJ2-5; the D gene is possibly TRBD1 (5 bases). The CDR3 DNA is TGTGCCAGCAGTGGGGGCAGGGAAGTAGAGACCCAGTACTTC. It specifies CASSGGREVETQYF.